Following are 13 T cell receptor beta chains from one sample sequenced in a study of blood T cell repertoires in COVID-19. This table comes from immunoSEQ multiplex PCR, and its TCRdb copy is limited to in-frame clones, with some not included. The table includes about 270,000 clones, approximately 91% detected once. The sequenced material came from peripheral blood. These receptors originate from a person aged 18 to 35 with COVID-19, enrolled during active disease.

CDR3 sequence: CASSLERLAFRNEQFF. The CDR3 region has the DNA TGTGCCAGCAGCTTAGAGCGACTAGCGTTTCGTAATGAGCAGTTCTTC. This chain joins TRBV7-8 and TRBJ2-1; 8 bases map to TRBD2. Trimming at V came to 1 base and at J to 7 bases, leaving 9 bases not matched to a gene. The CDR3 has 16 amino acids. Looked up from germline, CDR1 is SGHVS and CDR2 is FQNEAQ.

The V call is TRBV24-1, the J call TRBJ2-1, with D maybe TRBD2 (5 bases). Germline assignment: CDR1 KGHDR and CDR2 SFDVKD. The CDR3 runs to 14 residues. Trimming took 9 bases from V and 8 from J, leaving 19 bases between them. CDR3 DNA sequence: TGTGCCACCCACACGCTCAGGTGGAGGCATGAGCAGTTCTTC. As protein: CATHTLRWRHEQFF.

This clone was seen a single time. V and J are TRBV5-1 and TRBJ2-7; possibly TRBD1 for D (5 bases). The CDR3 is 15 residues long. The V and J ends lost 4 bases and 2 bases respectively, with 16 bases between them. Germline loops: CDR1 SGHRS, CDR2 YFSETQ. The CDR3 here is CASSADSRYPYEQYF. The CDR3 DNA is TGCGCCAGCAGCGCCGACAGCCGCTATCCCTACGAGCAGTACTTC.

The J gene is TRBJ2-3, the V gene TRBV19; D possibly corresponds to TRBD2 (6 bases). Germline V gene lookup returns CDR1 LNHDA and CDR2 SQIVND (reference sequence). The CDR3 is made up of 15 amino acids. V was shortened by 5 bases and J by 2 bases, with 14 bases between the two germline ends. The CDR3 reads CASSETGVPTDTQYF. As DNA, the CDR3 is TGTGCCAGTAGTGAGACGGGGGTTCCCACAGATACGCAGTATTTT.

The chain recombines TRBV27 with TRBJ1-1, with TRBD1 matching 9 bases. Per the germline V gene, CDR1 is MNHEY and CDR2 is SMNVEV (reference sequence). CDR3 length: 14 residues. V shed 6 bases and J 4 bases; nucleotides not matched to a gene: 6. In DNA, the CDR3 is TGTGCCAGCAGACACAGGGGGCCCGGCACTGAAGCTTTCTTT. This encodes CASRHRGPGTEAFF.

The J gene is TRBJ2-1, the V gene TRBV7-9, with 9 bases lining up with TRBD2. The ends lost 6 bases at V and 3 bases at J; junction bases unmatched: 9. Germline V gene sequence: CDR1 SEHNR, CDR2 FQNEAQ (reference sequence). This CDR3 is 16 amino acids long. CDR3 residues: CASRQIAGEGYNEQFF. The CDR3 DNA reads TGTGCCAGCAGACAAATAGCGGGAGAAGGCTACAATGAGCAGTTCTTC.

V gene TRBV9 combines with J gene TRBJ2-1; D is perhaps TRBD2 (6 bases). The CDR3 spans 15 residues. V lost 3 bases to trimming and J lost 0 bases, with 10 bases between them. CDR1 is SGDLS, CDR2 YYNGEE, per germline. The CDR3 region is CASSETGDSYNEQFF. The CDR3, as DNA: TGTGCCAGCAGCGAGACGGGAGACTCCTACAATGAGCAGTTCTTC.

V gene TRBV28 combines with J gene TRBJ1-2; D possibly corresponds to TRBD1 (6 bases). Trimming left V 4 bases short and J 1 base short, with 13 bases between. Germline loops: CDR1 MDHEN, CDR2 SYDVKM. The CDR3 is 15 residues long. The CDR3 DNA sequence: TGTGCCAGCAGTTCCCGCGGACAGTATAACTATGGCTACACCTTC. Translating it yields CASSSRGQYNYGYTF.

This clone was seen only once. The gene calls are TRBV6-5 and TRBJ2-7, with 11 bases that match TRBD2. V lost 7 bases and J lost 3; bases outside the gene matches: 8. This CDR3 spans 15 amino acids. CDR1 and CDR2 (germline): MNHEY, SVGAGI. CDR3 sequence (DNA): TGTGCCAGCACCCCGAGACTAGCGGGAAACTACGAGCAGTACTTC. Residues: CASTPRLAGNYEQYF.

CDR3: CASIRGQGITGELFF. CDR3 sequence (DNA): TGTGCCAGTATCCGGGGACAGGGGATCACCGGGGAGCTGTTTTTT. The V call is TRBV19, the J call TRBJ2-2, with 10 positions matching TRBD1. CDR1 and CDR2 from the germline V gene are LNHDA and SQIVND (reference sequence). V gave up 7 bases and J gave up 4 bases; unmatched junction bases: 6. This CDR3 is built from 15 residues.

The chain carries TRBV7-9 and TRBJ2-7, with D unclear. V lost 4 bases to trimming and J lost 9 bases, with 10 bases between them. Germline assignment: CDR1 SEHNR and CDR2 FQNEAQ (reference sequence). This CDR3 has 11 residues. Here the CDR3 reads CASSSMSVQYF. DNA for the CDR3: TGTGCCAGCAGCTCGATGAGCGTGCAGTACTTC. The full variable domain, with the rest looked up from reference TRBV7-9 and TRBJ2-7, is DTGVSQNPRHKITKRGQNVTFRCDPISEHNRLYWYRQTLGQGPEFLTYFQNEAQLEKSRLLSDRFSAERPKGSFSTLEIQRTEQGDSAMYLCASSSMSVQYFGPGTRLTVT.

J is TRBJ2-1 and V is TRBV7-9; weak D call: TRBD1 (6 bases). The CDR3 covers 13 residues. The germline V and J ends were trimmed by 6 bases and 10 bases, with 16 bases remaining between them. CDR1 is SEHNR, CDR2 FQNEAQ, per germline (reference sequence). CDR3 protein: CASRNRESFEQFF. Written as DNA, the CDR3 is TGTGCCAGCAGGAACAGGGAGTCATTCGAGCAGTTCTTC.

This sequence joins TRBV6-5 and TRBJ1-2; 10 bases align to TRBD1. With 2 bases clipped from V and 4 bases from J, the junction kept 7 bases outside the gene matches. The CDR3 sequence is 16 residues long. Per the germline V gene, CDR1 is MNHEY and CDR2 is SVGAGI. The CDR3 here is CASSYLRTGGTYGYTF. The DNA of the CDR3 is TGTGCCAGCAGTTACCTTAGGACAGGGGGAACCTATGGCTACACCTTC.